These T cell receptor beta chains were read from a single sample in a study of cytomegalovirus exposure and HLA in healthy donors. Using immunoSEQ multiplex PCR, the repertoire was profiled, and TCRdb retains in-frame clones only, with some absent. The sample lists more than 95,000 clones, 60% to 85% seen once, with approximately 6% in the top ten. The sequencing sample was made of PBMCs. The receptors come from a woman between 35 and 50 years old in good health and CMV-seronegative. CDR3s include the opening cysteine and the closing phenylalanine or tryptophan. Fields, in order: CDR3 protein, CDR3 DNA, CDR3 length, V gene, clone size, J gene, D gene. D genes are given only for firm matches. Expanded clones are given a class, and other clones once, few, many or no size at all.

CASRPGTAINEAFF TGTGCCAGCAGACCCGGGACAGCGATAAATGAAGCTTTCTTT 14 TRBV6-6 NA TRBJ1-1 TRBD1
CASVKDRAYEQYF TGTGCCAGCGTGAAGGACAGGGCCTACGAGCAGTACTTC 13 TRBV28 few TRBJ2-7 TRBD1
CASSFQGLGGYTF TGTGCCAGCAGCTTTCAGGGACTTGGCGGCTACACCTTC 13 TRBV7-8 NA TRBJ1-2 NA
CASSRQQGGSPLHF TGTGCCAGCAGTCGTCAACAGGGGGGATCACCCCTCCACTTT 14 TRBV28 NA TRBJ1-6 TRBD1
CATGTGVGANVLTF TGTGCCACGGGGACAGGGGTTGGGGCCAACGTCCTGACTTTC 14 TRBV10-3 NA TRBJ2-6 TRBD1
CASSFGQGHQPQHF TGTGCCAGCAGCTTCGGGCAGGGTCATCAGCCCCAGCATTTT 14 TRBV5-6 NA TRBJ1-5 NA
CASSSGGTSLNNEQFF TGTGCCAGCAGCTCGGGAGGAACTAGCCTGAACAATGAGCAGTTCTTC 16 TRBV7-2 NA TRBJ2-1 TRBD2
CARGTGTATNEKLFF TGTGCCAGGGGGACAGGGACTGCAACTAATGAAAAACTGTTTTTT 15 TRBV2 once TRBJ1-4 TRBD1
CASSLALAGVVGEQFF TGCGCCAGCAGCTTGGCCCTAGCGGGCGTTGTAGGTGAGCAGTTCTTC 16 TRBV5-1 NA TRBJ2-1 TRBD2
CASSRLDSEAFF TGTGCCAGTAGTAGGCTGGACAGTGAAGCTTTCTTT 12 TRBV19 few TRBJ1-1 NA
CASSFTGDGNTIYF TGTGCCAGCAGCTTTACAGGGGACGGAAACACCATATATTTT 14 TRBV11-2 NA TRBJ1-3 TRBD1
CASSPQGTIPGGFTEAFF TGTGCCAGCTCACCACAGGGGACTATACCAGGGGGCTTCACTGAAGCTTTCTTT 18 TRBV18 NA TRBJ1-1 TRBD1
CASSAGNEQFF TGTGCCAGCAGTGCGGGTAATGAGCAGTTCTTC 11 TRBV2 NA TRBJ2-1 NA
CASRPGLAAYNEQFF TGTGCCAGCAGGCCGGGACTAGCGGCCTACAATGAGCAGTTCTTC 15 TRBV6-5 NA TRBJ2-1 TRBD2
CASSLSTGGEKLFF TGTGCCAGCAGCTTAAGTACAGGGGGTGAAAAACTGTTTTTT 14 TRBV11-2 few TRBJ1-4 TRBD1
CASSTPGGGRYGYTF TGTGCCAGCAGTACCCCGGGAGGGGGGAGGTATGGCTACACCTTC 15 TRBV27 NA TRBJ1-2 NA
CASSPRDRGGGTQYF TGTGCCAGCAGCCCCCGGGACAGGGGAGGTGGTACGCAGTATTTT 15 TRBV7-9 NA TRBJ2-3 TRBD1
CASSFTGTGDYEQYF TGTGCCAGCAGCTTCACCGGGACAGGGGACTACGAGCAGTACTTC 15 TRBV7-2 NA TRBJ2-7 TRBD1
CASSQAIGSGLAAQYF TGTGCCAGCAGCCAAGCGATTGGTAGCGGCCTGGCGGCCCAGTACTTC 16 TRBV4-2 NA TRBJ2-5 NA
CASSLEGGDYEQYF TGTGCCAGCAGCTTGGAGGGCGGGGACTACGAGCAGTACTTC 14 TRBV5-4 NA TRBJ2-7 NA
CASSLVAGGSYEQYF TGTGCCAGCAGCTTAGTAGCGGGAGGATCCTACGAGCAGTACTTC 15 TRBV7-2 NA TRBJ2-7 TRBD2
CASRELAHEQFF TGTGCCAGCAGGGAACTAGCACATGAGCAGTTCTTC 12 TRBV2 NA TRBJ2-1 NA
CASSQGLVRSNQPQHF TGCGCCAGCAGCCAAGGTTTGGTACGGTCCAATCAGCCCCAGCATTTT 16 TRBV4-1 NA TRBJ1-5 NA
CASSALGDEQYF TGTGCCAGCAGTGCCCTAGGGGACGAGCAGTACTTC 12 TRBV27 NA TRBJ2-7 NA
CASSLNHQGLEQYF TGTGCCAGCAGTTTAAACCACCAGGGGCTCGAGCAGTACTTC 14 TRBV11-2 NA TRBJ2-7 NA
CASSPQPGFGDQPQHF TGTGCCAGCTCACCCCAACCCGGGTTCGGGGATCAGCCCCAGCATTTT 16 TRBV18 NA TRBJ1-5 NA
CASSVDRGRAEQYF TGCGCCAGCAGCGTCGACAGGGGCCGTGCCGAGCAGTACTTC 14 TRBV5-1 NA TRBJ2-7 TRBD1
CASSPRLAGDGEQYF TGTGCCAGCAGTCCCCGACTAGCGGGAGACGGCGAGCAGTACTTC 15 TRBV28 NA TRBJ2-7 TRBD2
CASSSVIYGYTF TGTGCCAGCAGTTCAGTGATCTATGGCTACACCTTC 12 TRBV25-1 NA TRBJ1-2 NA
CASSPAEGFSYEQYF TGCGCCAGCAGCCCGGCGGAGGGCTTTTCCTACGAGCAGTACTTC 15 TRBV5-1 NA TRBJ2-7 NA
CASSGGSGSIGTDTQYF TGTGCCAGCAGTGGTGGTAGCGGGAGTATCGGCACAGATACGCAGTATTTT 17 TRBV2 NA TRBJ2-3 TRBD2
CASSLDFTGIGYTF TGTGCCAGCAGCTTAGATTTTACAGGGATTGGCTACACCTTC 14 TRBV7-2 NA TRBJ1-2 NA
CASSSTTGGAKNIQYF TGTGCCAGCAGTTCGACAACGGGGGGAGCCAAAAACATTCAGTACTTC 16 TRBV6-5 NA TRBJ2-4 TRBD2
CASSLYTGTITPYEQYF TGTGCCAGCAGTTTATATACAGGGACGATAACGCCCTACGAGCAGTACTTC 17 TRBV28 NA TRBJ2-7 NA
CAKTRQGRWGQETQYF TGTGCAAAGACCCGACAGGGGCGCTGGGGACAAGAGACCCAGTACTTC 16 TRBV2 once TRBJ2-5 TRBD1
CASSDGQVQETQYF TGTGCCAGCAGTGATGGACAGGTTCAAGAGACCCAGTACTTC 14 TRBV6-5 few TRBJ2-5 TRBD1
CASSFQGAHEQYF TGCGCCAGCAGCTTCCAGGGGGCCCACGAGCAGTACTTC 13 TRBV5-1 NA TRBJ2-7 TRBD1